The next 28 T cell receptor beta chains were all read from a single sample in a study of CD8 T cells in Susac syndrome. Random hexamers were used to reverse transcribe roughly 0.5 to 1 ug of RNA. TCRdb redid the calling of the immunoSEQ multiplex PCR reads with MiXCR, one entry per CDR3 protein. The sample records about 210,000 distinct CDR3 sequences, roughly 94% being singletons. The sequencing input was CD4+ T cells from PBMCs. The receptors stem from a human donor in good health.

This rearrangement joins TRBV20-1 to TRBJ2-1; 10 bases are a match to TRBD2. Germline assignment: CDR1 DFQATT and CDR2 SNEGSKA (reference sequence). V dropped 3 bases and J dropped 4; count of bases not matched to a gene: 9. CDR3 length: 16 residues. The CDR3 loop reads CSASSVTLAGYNEQFF. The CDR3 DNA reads TGCAGTGCTAGTTCGGTCACACTAGCGGGATACAATGAGCAGTTCTTC.

The CDR3 DNA sequence: TGTGCCTGGAGTCCCCCGGGACTAGCGGGACTCAATGAGCAGTTCTTC. It is translated as CAWSPPGLAGLNEQFF. This chain joins TRBV30 and TRBJ2-1; 13 bases agree with TRBD2. Germline V CDR1 and CDR2: GTSNPN, SVGIG (reference sequence). The ends lost 2 bases at V and 6 bases at J; junction bases unmatched: 7. This CDR3 spans 16 amino acids. Based on the CDR3 plus reference TRBV30 and TRBJ2-1, the full variable domain is SQTIHQWPATLVQPVGSPLSLECTVEGTSNPNLYWYRQAAGRGLQLLFYSVGIGQISSEVPQNLSASRPQDRQFILSSKKLLLSDSGFYLCAWSPPGLAGLNEQFFGPGTRLTVL.

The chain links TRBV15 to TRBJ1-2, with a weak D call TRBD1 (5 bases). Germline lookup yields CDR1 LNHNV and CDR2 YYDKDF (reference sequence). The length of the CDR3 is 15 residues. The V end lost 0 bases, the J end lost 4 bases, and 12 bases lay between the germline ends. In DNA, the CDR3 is TGTGCCACCAGCAGAGATCCGGGACGGTCCTATGGCTACACCTTC. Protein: CATSRDPGRSYGYTF.

CDR3 residues: CASSLDVGQQNEKLFF. CDR3 nucleotides: TGTGCCAGCAGCTTAGATGTCGGACAGCAAAATGAAAAACTGTTTTTT. The rearrangement links TRBV7-8 to TRBJ1-4; TRBD1 might be the D (6 bases). Germline CDR1 reads SGHVS; CDR2 reads FQNEAQ. This CDR3 is 16 amino acids long. The V end was cut by 1 base, the J end by 5 bases, with 14 bases between. Full variable domain (rest looked up from reference TRBV7-8 and TRBJ1-4): GAGVSQSPRYKVAKRGQDVALRCDPISGHVSLFWYQQALGQGPEFLTYFQNEAQLDKSGLPSDRFFAERPEGSVSTLKIQRTQQEDSAVYLCASSLDVGQQNEKLFFGSGTQLSVL.

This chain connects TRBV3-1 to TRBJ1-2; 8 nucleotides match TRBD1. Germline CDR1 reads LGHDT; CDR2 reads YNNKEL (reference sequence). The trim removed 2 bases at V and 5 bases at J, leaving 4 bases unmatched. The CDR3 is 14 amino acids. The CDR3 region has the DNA TGTGCCAGCAGCCAATCGACAGGGGCATATGGCTACACCTTC. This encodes CASSQSTGAYGYTF. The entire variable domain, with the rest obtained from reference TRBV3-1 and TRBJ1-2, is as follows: DTAVSQTPKYLVTQMGNDKSIKCEQNLGHDTMYWYKQDSKKFLKIMFSYNNKELIINETVPNRFSPKSPDKAHLNLHINSLELGDSAVYFCASSQSTGAYGYTFGSGTRLTVV.

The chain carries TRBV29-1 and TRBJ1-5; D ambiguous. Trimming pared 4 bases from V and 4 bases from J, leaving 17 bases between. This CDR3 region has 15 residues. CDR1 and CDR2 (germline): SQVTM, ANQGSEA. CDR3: CSVVIRTEGNQPQHF. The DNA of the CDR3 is TGCAGCGTTGTTATCCGGACCGAGGGAAATCAGCCCCAGCATTTT.

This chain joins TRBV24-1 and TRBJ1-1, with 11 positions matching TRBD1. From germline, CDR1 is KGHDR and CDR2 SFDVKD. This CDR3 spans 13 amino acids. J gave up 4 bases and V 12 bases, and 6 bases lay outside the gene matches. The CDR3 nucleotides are TGTGCCCCGGACAGGGGGCGCTTCACTGAAGCTTTCTTT. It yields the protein CAPDRGRFTEAFF.

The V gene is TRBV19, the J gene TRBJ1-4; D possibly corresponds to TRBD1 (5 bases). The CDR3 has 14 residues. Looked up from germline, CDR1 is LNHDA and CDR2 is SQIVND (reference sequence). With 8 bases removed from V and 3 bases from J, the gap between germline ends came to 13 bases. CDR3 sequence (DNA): TGTGCCAGTTGTGTGGGACGCTCTAATGAAAAACTGTTTTTT. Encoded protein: CASCVGRSNEKLFF.

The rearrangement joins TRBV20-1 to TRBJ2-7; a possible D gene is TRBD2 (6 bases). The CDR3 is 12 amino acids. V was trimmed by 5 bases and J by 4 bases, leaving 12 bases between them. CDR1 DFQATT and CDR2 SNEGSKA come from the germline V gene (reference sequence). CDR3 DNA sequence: TGCAGTGCTGCGGGACCCTCGTACGAGCAGTACTTC. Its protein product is CSAAGPSYEQYF.

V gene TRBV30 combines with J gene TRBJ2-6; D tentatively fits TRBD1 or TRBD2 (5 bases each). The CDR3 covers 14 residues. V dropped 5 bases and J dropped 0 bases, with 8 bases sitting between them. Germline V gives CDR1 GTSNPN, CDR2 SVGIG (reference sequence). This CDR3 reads CAWGGYSGANVLTF. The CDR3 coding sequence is TGTGCCTGGGGGGGTTACTCTGGGGCCAACGTCCTGACTTTC.

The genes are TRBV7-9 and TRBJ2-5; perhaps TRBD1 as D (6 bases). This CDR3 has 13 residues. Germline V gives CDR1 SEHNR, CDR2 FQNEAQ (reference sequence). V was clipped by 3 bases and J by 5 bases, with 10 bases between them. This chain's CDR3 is CASSFSGDETQYF. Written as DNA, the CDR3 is TGTGCCAGCAGCTTTTCAGGGGACGAGACCCAGTACTTC.

CDR3 region: CASSPTGLRETQYF. The CDR3 nucleotides read TGTGCCAGCAGCCCGACAGGTTTGAGAGAGACCCAGTACTTC. The V gene is TRBV5-4, the J gene TRBJ2-5, with D possibly matching TRBD1 (6 bases). The CDR3 has 14 residues. V dropped 4 bases and J dropped 4 bases, with 14 bases sitting between them. Germline CDR1 and CDR2: SGHNT and YYREEE (reference sequence). The full variable domain, its missing parts supplied by reference TRBV5-4 and TRBJ2-5, is ETGVTQSPTHLIKTRGQQVTLRCSSQSGHNTVSWYQQALGQGPQFIFQYYREEENGRGNFPPRFSGLQFPNYSSELNVNALELDDSALYLCASSPTGLRETQYFGPGTRLLVL.

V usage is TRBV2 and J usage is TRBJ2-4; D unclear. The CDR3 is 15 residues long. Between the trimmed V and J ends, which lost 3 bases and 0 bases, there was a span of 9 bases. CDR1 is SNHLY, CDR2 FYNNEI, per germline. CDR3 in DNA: TGTGCCAGCAGTGATACTAATGTAGCCAAAAACATTCAGTACTTC. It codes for CASSDTNVAKNIQYF. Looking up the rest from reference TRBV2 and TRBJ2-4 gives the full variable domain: EPEVTQTPSHQVTQMGQEVILRCVPISNHLYFYWYRQILGQKVEFLVSFYNNEISEKSEIFDDQFSVERPDGSNFTLKIRSTKLEDSAMYFCASSDTNVAKNIQYFGAGTRLSVL.

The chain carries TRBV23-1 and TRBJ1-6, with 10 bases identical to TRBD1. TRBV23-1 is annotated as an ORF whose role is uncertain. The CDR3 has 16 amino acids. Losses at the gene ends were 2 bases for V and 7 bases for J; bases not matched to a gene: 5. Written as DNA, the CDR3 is TGCGCCAGCAGTCAACAATTGGGACAGGGGAATTCACCCCTCCACTTT. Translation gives CASSQQLGQGNSPLHF.

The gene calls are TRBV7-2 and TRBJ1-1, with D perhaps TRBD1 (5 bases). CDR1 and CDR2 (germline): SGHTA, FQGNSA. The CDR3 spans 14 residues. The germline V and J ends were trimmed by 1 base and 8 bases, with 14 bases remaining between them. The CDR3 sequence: CASSLGTRQKEAFF. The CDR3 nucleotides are TGTGCCAGCAGCTTAGGAACTCGACAGAAAGAAGCTTTCTTT.

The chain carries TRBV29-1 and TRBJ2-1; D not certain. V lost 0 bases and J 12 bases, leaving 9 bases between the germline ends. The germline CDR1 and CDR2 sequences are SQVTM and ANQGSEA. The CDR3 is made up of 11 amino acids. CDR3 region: CSVEEVRPQFF. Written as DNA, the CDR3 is TGCAGCGTTGAAGAGGTCCGCCCGCAGTTCTTC.

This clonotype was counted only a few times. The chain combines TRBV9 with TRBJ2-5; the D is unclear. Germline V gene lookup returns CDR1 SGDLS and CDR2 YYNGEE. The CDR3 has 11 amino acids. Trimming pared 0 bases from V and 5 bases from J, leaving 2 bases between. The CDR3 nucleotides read TGTGCCAGCAGCGTAGCTGAGACCCAGTACTTC. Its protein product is CASSVAETQYF. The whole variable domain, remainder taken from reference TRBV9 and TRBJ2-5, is DSGVTQTPKHLITATGQRVTLRCSPRSGDLSVYWYQQSLDQGLQFLIQYYNGEERAKGNILERFSAQQFPDLHSELNLSSLELGDSALYFCASSVAETQYFGPGTRLLVL.

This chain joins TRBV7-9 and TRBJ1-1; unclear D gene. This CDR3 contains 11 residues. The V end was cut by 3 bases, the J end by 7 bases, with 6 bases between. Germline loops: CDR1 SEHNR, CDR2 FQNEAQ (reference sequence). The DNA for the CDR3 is TGTGCCAGCAGCTTTAACGGTGAAGCTTTCTTT. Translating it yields CASSFNGEAFF.

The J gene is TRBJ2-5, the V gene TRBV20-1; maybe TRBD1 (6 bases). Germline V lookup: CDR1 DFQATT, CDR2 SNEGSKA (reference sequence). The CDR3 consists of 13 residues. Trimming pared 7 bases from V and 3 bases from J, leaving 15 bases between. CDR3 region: CSVKVPGEETQYF. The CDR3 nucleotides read TGCAGTGTCAAAGTTCCAGGGGAAGAGACCCAGTACTTC.

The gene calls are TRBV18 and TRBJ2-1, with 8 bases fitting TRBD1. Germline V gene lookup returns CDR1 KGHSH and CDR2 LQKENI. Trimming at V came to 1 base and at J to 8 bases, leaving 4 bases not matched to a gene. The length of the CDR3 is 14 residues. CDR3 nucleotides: TGTGCCAGCTCACCACGGCAGGGGGCGGATGAGCAGTTCTTC. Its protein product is CASSPRQGADEQFF.

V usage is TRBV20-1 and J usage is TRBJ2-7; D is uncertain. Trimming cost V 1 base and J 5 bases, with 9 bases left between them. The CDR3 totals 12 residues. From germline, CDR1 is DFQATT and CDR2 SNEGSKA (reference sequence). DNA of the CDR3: TGCAGTGCTAGAGTGGTGAGAAACGAGCAGTACGTC. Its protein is CSARVVRNEQYV.

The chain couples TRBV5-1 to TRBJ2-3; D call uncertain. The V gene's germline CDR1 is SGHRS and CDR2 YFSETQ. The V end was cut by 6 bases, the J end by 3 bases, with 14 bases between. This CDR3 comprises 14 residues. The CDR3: CASMKGEGTDTQYF. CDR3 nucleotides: TGCGCCAGCATGAAAGGTGAAGGTACAGATACGCAGTATTTT.

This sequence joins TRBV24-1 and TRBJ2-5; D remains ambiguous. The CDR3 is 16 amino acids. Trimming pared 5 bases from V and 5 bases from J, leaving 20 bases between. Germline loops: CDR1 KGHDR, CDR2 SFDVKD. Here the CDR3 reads CATSGPERTGEETQYF. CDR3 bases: TGTGCCACCAGTGGCCCCGAACGGACCGGAGAGGAGACCCAGTACTTC.

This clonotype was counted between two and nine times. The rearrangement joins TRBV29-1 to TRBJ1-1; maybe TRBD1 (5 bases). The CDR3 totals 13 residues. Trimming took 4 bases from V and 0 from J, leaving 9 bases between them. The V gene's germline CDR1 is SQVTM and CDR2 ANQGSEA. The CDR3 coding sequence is TGCAGCGTTGCAGGACACCTGAACACTGAAGCTTTCTTT. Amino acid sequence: CSVAGHLNTEAFF. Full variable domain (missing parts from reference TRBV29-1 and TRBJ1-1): SAVISQKPSRDICQRGTSLTIQCQVDSQVTMMFWYRQQPGQSLTLIATANQGSEATYESGFVIDKFPISRPNLTFSTLTVSNMSPEDSSIYLCSVAGHLNTEAFFGQGTRLTVV.

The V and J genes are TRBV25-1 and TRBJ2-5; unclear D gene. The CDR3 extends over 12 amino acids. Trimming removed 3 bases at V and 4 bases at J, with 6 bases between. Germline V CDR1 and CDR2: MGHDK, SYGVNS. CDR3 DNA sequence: TGTGCCAGCAGTGACCCCGTAGAGACCCAGTACTTC. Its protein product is CASSDPVETQYF.

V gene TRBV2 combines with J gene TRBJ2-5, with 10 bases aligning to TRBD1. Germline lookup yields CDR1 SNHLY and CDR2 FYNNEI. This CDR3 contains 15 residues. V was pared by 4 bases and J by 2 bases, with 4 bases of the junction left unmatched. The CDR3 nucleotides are TGTGCCAGCAGTGGGGGACAGGGGAGGCAAGAGACCCAGTACTTC. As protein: CASSGGQGRQETQYF.

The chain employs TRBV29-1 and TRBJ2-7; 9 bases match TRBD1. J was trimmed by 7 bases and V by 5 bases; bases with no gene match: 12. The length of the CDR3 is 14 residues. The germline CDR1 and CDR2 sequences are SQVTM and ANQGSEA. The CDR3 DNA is TGCAGCGTTAGACAGGGGGGTGAGGTGTGGGAGCAGTACTTC. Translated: CSVRQGGEVWEQYF.

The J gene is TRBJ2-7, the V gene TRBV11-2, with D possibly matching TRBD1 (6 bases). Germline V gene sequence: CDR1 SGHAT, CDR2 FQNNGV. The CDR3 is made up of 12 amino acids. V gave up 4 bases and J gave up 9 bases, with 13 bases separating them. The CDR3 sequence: CASSSQGTVQYV. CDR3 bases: TGTGCCAGCAGCTCACAGGGAACGGTGCAGTACGTC.